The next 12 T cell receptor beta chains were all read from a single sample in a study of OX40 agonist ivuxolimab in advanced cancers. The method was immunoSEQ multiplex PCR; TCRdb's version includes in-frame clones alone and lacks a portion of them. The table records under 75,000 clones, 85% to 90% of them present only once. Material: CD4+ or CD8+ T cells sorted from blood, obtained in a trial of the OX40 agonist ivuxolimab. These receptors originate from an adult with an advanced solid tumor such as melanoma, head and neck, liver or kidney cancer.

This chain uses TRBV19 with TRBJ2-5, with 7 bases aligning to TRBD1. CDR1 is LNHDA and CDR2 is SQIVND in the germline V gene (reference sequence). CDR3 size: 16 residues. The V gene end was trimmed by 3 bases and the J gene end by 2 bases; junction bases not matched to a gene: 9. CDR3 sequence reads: CASSIIPGQQQETQYF. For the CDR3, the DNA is TGTGCCAGTAGTATCATCCCGGGACAGCAACAAGAGACCCAGTACTTC.

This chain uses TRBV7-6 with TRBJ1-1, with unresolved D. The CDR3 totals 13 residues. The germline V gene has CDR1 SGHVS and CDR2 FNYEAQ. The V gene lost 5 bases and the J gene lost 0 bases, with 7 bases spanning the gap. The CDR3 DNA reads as TGTGCCAGCAGCCCGGACCTGAACACTGAAGCTTTCTTT. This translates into CASSPDLNTEAFF.

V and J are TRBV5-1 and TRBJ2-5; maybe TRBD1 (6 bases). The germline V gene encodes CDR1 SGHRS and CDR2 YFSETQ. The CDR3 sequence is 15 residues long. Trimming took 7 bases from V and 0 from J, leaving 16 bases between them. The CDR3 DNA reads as TGCGCCAGCTGCTACGGACAGCCGTACCAAGAGACCCAGTACTTC. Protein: CASCYGQPYQETQYF.

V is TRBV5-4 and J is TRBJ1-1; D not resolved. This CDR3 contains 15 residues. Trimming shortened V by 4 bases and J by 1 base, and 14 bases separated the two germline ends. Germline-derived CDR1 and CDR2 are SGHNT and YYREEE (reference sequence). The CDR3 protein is CASSPRASENTEAFF. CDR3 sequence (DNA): TGTGCCAGCAGCCCTCGGGCCTCGGAGAACACTGAAGCTTTCTTT.

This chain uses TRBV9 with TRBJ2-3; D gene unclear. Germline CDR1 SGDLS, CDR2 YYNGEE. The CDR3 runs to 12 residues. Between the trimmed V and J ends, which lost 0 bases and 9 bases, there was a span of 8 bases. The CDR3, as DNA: TGTGCCAGCAGCGTAGACGGCGAAACGCAGTATTTT. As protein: CASSVDGETQYF.

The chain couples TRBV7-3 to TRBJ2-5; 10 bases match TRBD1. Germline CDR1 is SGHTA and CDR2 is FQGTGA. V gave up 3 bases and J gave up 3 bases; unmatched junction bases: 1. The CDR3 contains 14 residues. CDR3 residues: CASSLGTGEETQYF. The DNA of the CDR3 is TGTGCCAGCAGCTTGGGGACAGGGGAAGAGACCCAGTACTTC.

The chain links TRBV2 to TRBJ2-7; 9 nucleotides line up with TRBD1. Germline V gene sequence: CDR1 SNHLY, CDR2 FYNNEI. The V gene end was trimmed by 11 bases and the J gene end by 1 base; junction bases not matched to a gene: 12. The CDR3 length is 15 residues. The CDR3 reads CAGSLGQGISYEQYF. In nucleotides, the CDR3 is TGTGCCGGATCGTTAGGACAGGGGATTTCCTACGAGCAGTACTTC.

CDR3 coding DNA: TGCGCCAGCAGCCTTACCGGGACAAAGAATTCACCCCTCCACTTT. Translation gives CASSLTGTKNSPLHF. V is TRBV5-1 and J is TRBJ1-6; perhaps TRBD1 as D (6 bases). The CDR3 is made up of 15 amino acids. V lost 4 bases to trimming and J lost 7 bases, with 15 bases between them. CDR1 and CDR2 from the germline V gene are SGHRS and YFSETQ.

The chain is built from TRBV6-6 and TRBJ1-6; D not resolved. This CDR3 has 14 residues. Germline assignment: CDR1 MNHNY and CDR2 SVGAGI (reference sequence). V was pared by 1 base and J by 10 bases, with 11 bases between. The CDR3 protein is CASSYLDYRSPLHF. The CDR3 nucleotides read TGTGCCAGCAGTTACTTGGATTACCGGTCACCCCTCCACTTT.

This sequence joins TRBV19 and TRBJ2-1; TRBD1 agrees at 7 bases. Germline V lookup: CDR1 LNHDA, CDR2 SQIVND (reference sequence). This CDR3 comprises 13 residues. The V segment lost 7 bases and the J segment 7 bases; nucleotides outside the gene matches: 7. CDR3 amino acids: CASTTGARNEQFF. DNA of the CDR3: TGTGCCAGTACCACAGGGGCCCGTAATGAGCAGTTCTTC.

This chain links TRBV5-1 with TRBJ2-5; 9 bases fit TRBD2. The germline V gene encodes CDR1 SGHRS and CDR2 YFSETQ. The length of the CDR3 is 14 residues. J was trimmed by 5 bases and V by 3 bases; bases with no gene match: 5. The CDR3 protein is CASSWNSGGETQYF. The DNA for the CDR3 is TGCGCCAGCAGCTGGAATAGCGGGGGTGAGACCCAGTACTTC. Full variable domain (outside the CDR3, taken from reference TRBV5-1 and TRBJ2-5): KAGVTQTPRYLIKTRGQQVTLSCSPISGHRSVSWYQQTPGQGLQFLFEYFSETQRNKGNFPGRFSGRQFSNSRSEMNVSTLELGDSALYLCASSWNSGGETQYFGPGTRLLVL.

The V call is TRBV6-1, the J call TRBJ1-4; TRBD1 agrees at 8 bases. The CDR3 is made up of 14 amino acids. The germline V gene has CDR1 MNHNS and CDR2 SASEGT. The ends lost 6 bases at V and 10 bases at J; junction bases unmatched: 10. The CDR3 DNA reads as TGTGCCAGCAGGACCGGACAGGGAAAGGGAAAACTGTTTTTT. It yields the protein CASRTGQGKGKLFF.